These 20 T cell receptor beta chains share one sample of origin, sequenced in a study of T-cell memory formation after mild COVID-19. MiXCR, applied by TCRdb to the 5' RACE reads, yields one record per CDR3 protein. This table has 150,000 or so distinct CDR3 sequences, 30% to 35% appearing once. Sample: PBMCs or a T cell subset sorted from them (not recorded which). These TCRs come from an adult woman who had mild COVID-19 (a few samples of this study predate the infection). Cell type and time point are not known.

This clonotype appeared a few times. J is TRBJ1-2 and V is TRBV7-2, with D possibly TRBD1 on 5 matching bases. The CDR3 has 15 amino acids. The germline V and J ends were trimmed by 6 bases and 6 bases, with 20 bases remaining between them. CDR1 and CDR2 (germline): SGHTA, FQGNSA. CDR3 protein: CASRNTGFLLHGYTF. The CDR3 nucleotides read TGTGCCAGCAGGAATACAGGATTCCTACTACATGGCTACACCTTC.

This clonotype was counted between two and nine times. V usage is TRBV5-5 and J usage is TRBJ1-2; D is unresolved. The CDR3 spans 14 residues. The germline gives CDR1 SGHKS, CDR2 YYEKEE (reference sequence). The ends were cut back, 2 bases at V and 2 bases at J, with 10 bases in the middle. CDR3 bases: TGTGCCAGCAGCTTCAACGCGAGAAACTATGGCTACACCTTC. It codes for CASSFNARNYGYTF.

This chain connects TRBV2 to TRBJ2-7; 12 bases agree with TRBD1. J was trimmed by 5 bases and V by 6 bases; bases with no gene match: 8. This CDR3 region has 15 residues. Germline loops: CDR1 SNHLY, CDR2 FYNNEI. CDR3 sequence: CASSEGQGALDEQYF. CDR3 nucleotides: TGTGCCAGCAGCGAGGGACAGGGGGCGTTGGACGAGCAGTACTTC.

The chain couples TRBV7-6 to TRBJ2-3; tentatively, D is TRBD1 or TRBD2 (6 bases each). Between the trimmed V and J ends, which lost 3 bases and 4 bases, there was a span of 11 bases. This CDR3 has 14 amino acids. Germline loops: CDR1 SGHVS, CDR2 FNYEAQ. The CDR3 region has the DNA TGTGCCAGCAGCTTGACACGGGGGCCAGATACGCAGTATTTT. This codes for CASSLTRGPDTQYF.

The chain employs TRBV14 and TRBJ1-1, with D maybe TRBD1 (5 bases). Per the germline V gene, CDR1 is SGHDN and CDR2 is FVKESK. This CDR3 region has 17 residues. Between the trimmed V and J ends, which lost 1 base and 4 bases, there was a span of 19 bases. CDR3 region: CASSQAFGGTVVTEAFF. In nucleotides, the CDR3 is TGTGCCAGCAGCCAAGCCTTTGGGGGAACGGTAGTCACTGAAGCTTTCTTT. The entire variable domain, with the rest obtained from reference TRBV14 and TRBJ1-1, is as follows: EAGVTQFPSHSVIEKGQTVTLRCDPISGHDNLYWYRRVMGKEIKFLLHFVKESKQDESGMPNNRFLAERTGGTYSTLKVQPAELEDSGVYFCASSQAFGGTVVTEAFFGQGTRLTVV.

This clonotype was observed a few times. This sequence joins TRBV12-3 or TRBV12-4 and TRBJ2-7; no definite D call. Trimming removed 0 bases from V and 0 bases from J, with 6 bases in between. The CDR3 extends over 14 amino acids. CDR3 region: CASSLAPVSYEQYF. Written as DNA, the CDR3 is TGTGCCAGCAGTTTAGCGCCGGTCTCCTACGAGCAGTACTTC.

This clonotype was seen more than once but under ten times. The rearrangement links TRBV5-1 to TRBJ2-2; no definite D call. CDR3 length: 15 amino acids. Germline-derived CDR1 and CDR2 are SGHRS and YFSETQ. The V end was cut by 4 bases, the J end by 4 bases, with 14 bases between. This CDR3 is CASSPRLTGTGELFF. For the CDR3, the DNA is TGCGCCAGCAGCCCCCGGCTGACGGGCACCGGGGAGCTGTTTTTT.

V and J are TRBV4-1 and TRBJ1-5; perhaps TRBD1 as D (6 bases). With 0 bases removed from V and 4 bases from J, the gap between germline ends came to 13 bases. The germline gives CDR1 MGHRA, CDR2 YSYEKL. CDR3 length: 16 amino acids. The CDR3 DNA reads TGCGCCAGCAGCCAAGATTCCGGGACACCAAATCAGCCCCAGCATTTT. Residues: CASSQDSGTPNQPQHF.

The chain joins TRBV19 to TRBJ2-2; 7 bases align to TRBD1. Germline V lookup: CDR1 LNHDA, CDR2 SQIVND (reference sequence). The CDR3 is made up of 17 amino acids. J lost 6 bases, V lost 7 bases, and 17 bases had no gene match. CDR3: CASKRPEGASPPGELFF. In DNA, the CDR3 is TGTGCCAGTAAGAGACCCGAGGGGGCGTCTCCTCCCGGGGAGCTGTTTTTT.

The V and J genes are TRBV15 and TRBJ2-4, with 8 bases that match TRBD1. The germline V gene encodes CDR1 LNHNV and CDR2 YYDKDF (reference sequence). J was trimmed by 1 base and V by 2 bases; bases with no gene match: 4. CDR3 size: 16 residues. The CDR3 coding sequence is TGTGCCACCAGCAGACCGTGGACAGGGGCCAAAAACATTCAGTACTTC. It is translated as CATSRPWTGAKNIQYF.

There are a few counts of this clonotype. This chain links TRBV24-1 with TRBJ1-2; 7 positions match TRBD1. Germline-derived CDR1 and CDR2 are KGHDR and SFDVKD. The trim removed 3 bases at V and 8 bases at J, leaving 8 bases unmatched. The CDR3 has 14 residues. The CDR3 loop reads CATSDLDRVGGYTF. In nucleotides, the CDR3 is TGTGCCACCAGTGATCTTGACAGGGTAGGAGGCTACACCTTC.

This chain uses TRBV12-3 or TRBV12-4 with TRBJ2-3; 7 nucleotides match TRBD1. This CDR3 region has 13 residues. Trimming removed 1 base from V and 6 bases from J; junction bases left unmatched: 1. CDR3 residues: CASSLVGQDTQYF. Written as DNA, the CDR3 is TGTGCCAGCAGTTTAGTGGGACAGGATACGCAGTATTTT.

This clonotype was detected many times. This chain joins TRBV5-5 and TRBJ2-5; the D is unclear. Germline V gives CDR1 SGHKS, CDR2 YYEKEE (reference sequence). Deletions cut 5 bases from V and 1 base from J, with 15 bases between. The CDR3 has 15 residues. The DNA for the CDR3 is TGTGCCAGCAGTACCCCCGGGCGGTCCCAAGAGACCCAGTACTTC. This translates into CASSTPGRSQETQYF. The entire variable domain, with the rest obtained from reference TRBV5-5 and TRBJ2-5, is as follows: DAGVTQSPTHLIKTRGQQVTLRCSPISGHKSVSWYQQVLGQGPQFIFQYYEKEERGRGNFPDRFSARQFPNYSSELNVNALLLGDSALYLCASSTPGRSQETQYFGPGTRLLVL.

The chain employs TRBV20-1 and TRBJ1-5; D gene ambiguous. V lost 0 bases to trimming and J lost 5 bases, with 11 bases between them. The V gene's germline CDR1 is DFQATT and CDR2 SNEGSKA (reference sequence). The CDR3 is 14 residues long. CDR3 amino acids: CSARDTGVDQPQHF. CDR3 nucleotides: TGCAGTGCTAGAGATACCGGGGTCGATCAGCCCCAGCATTTT.

The sample holds a few counts of this clonotype. This chain joins TRBV5-5 and TRBJ2-1; 9 bases match TRBD1. The CDR3 is 15 residues long. CDR1 is SGHKS and CDR2 is YYEKEE in the germline V gene (reference sequence). V lost 3 bases and J lost 7; bases outside the gene matches: 8. The CDR3 DNA sequence: TGTGCCAGCAGCTCAACAGGGGGCGGGTTGAATGAGCAGTTCTTC. This codes for CASSSTGGGLNEQFF.

This chain uses TRBV7-9 with TRBJ2-5; TRBD2 matches at 12 bases. V lost 7 bases, J lost 5 bases, and 8 bases stayed unmatched. The CDR3 sequence is 15 residues long. CDR1 and CDR2 from the germline V gene are SEHNR and FQNEAQ (reference sequence). The CDR3 protein is CASNPSGGALETQYF. CDR3 DNA: TGTGCCAGCAACCCTAGCGGGGGGGCCTTGGAGACCCAGTACTTC.

The gene calls are TRBV3-1 and TRBJ2-7, with D unclear. V gave up 4 bases and J gave up 5 bases, with 9 bases separating them. The CDR3 runs to 12 residues. From germline, CDR1 is LGHDT and CDR2 YNNKEL (reference sequence). The CDR3 DNA reads as TGTGCCAGCAGCCGGCTTTCTCACGAGCAGTACTTC. This codes for CASSRLSHEQYF.

This clonotype came up a few times. The J gene is TRBJ1-6, the V gene TRBV4-2, with TRBD1 matching 9 bases. This CDR3 is built from 16 residues. CDR1 and CDR2 (germline): LGHNA, YNFKEQ. V was pared by 0 bases and J by 7 bases, with 4 bases of the junction left unmatched. In DNA form, the CDR3 reads TGTGCCAGCAGCCAAGAGGGACAGGGAGCGAATTCACCCCTCCACTTT. Encoded protein: CASSQEGQGANSPLHF.

V usage is TRBV24-1 and J usage is TRBJ2-4; possible D gene TRBD2, 7 bases. Trimming removed 3 bases at V and 6 bases at J, with 11 bases between. CDR3 length: 14 amino acids. Germline V CDR1 and CDR2: KGHDR, SFDVKD. In DNA, the CDR3 is TGTGCCACCAGTGATAGGGGGGGCGGAAACATTCAGTACTTC. Translation: CATSDRGGGNIQYF.

This clonotype was counted a few times. The chain joins TRBV4-1 to TRBJ2-3; a possible D gene is TRBD2 (7 bases). There are 15 residues in the CDR3. Germline V gene lookup returns CDR1 MGHRA and CDR2 YSYEKL. Trimming cost V 4 bases and J 5 bases, with 16 bases left between them. This chain's CDR3 is CASSLLGGRKDTQYF. The CDR3, as DNA: TGCGCCAGCAGCCTCCTGGGGGGGCGAAAAGATACGCAGTATTTT.